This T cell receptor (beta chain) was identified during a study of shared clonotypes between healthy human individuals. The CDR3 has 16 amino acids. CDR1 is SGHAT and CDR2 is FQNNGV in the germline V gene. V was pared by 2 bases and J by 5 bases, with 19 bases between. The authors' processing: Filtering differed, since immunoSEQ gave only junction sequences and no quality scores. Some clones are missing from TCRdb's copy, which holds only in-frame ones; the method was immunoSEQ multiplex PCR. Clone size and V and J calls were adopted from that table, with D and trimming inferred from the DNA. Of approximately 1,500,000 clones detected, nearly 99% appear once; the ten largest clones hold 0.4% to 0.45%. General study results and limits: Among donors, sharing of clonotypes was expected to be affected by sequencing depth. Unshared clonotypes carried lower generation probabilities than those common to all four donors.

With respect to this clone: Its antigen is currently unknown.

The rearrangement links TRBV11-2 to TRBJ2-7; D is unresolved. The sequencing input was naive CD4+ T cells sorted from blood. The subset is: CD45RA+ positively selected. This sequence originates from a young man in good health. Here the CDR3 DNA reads TGTGCCAGCAGCTTACCGGCAGGATGGTACGCCAACGAGCAGTACTTC. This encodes CASSLPAGWYANEQYF.